This TCR beta chain was identified during a study of technical replicates of blood from several donors (TCRdb year 2017). Points on this clone: Its antigen is not yet known. No base quality information exists; no much larger clone differs at one position.

Relative to germline, V is 8 bases shorter and J is 3 bases shorter, with 17 bases between their ends. Measured from the cysteine to the phenylalanine, the CDR3 is 14 residues long. CDR3 DNA is the only sequence kept; it has 42 bases, read in frame from the first base. Looking up the germline V gene (reference sequence) yields CDR1 LNHDA and CDR2 SQIVND. Receptor amplification or capture employed the immunoSEQ multiplex PCR assay. TCRdb retrieved this table from immuneACCESS and kept in-frame rearrangements only. Not all clones are present; in checked studies, unresolved V genes account for under half, and no reason is known for the remainder. Here the sample has almost 90,000 clones; roughly 94% occur a single time. In total, the top ten clones hold around 0.22% of the sample.

The sequenced material came from T cells isolated from PBMCs. Here the chain combines TRBV19 and TRBJ2-7; a tentative D match to TRBD1 spans 6 bases. The clonotype was recovered from a human donor in good health. The encoded CDR3 is CASSGPTGNYEQYF. The nucleotide sequence is TGTGCCAGTTCCGGCCCAACAGGGAACTACGAGCAGTACTTC.